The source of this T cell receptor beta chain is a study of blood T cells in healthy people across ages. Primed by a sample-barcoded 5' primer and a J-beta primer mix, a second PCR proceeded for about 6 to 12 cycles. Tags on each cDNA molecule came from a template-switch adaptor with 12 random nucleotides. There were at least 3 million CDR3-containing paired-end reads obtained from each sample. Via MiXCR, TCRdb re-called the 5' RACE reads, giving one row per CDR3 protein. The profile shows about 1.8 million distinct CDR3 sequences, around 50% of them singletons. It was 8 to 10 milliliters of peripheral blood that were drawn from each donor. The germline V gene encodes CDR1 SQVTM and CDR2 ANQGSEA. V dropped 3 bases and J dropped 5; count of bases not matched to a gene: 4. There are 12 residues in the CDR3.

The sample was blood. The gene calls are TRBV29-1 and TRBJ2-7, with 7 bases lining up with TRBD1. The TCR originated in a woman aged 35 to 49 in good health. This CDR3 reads CSVDEGAHEQYF. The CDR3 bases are TGCAGCGTTGATGAGGGGGCCCACGAGCAGTACTTC.